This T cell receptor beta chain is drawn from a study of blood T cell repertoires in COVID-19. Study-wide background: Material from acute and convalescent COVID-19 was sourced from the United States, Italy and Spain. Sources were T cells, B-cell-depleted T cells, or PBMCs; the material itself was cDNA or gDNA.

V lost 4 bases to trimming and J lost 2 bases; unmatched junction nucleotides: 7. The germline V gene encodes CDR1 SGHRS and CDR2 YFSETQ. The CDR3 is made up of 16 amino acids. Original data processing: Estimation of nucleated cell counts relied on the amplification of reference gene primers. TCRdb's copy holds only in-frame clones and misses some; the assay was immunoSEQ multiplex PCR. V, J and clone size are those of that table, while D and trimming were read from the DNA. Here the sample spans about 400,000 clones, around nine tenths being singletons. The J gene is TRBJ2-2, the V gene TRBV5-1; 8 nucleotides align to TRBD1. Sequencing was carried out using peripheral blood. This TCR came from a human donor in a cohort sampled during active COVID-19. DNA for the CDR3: TGCGCCAGCAGCCACGGGACAGGTCAAAACACCGGGGAGCTGTTTTTT. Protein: CASSHGTGQNTGELFF.